The 5 T cell receptor beta chains below were found in one sample sequenced in a study of identical twins. MiXCR, run by TCRdb on the 5' RACE reads, gives a single entry per CDR3 protein. Here the sample spans about 570,000 distinct CDR3 sequences, around 9.6% being singletons. The same data also went into a second study, on yellow fever vaccine responses in identical twins.

The sequenced sample consisted of PBMCs. These receptors were obtained from a young woman in good health.

V gene TRBV30 combines with J gene TRBJ1-2; a possible D gene is TRBD1 (5 bases). V lost 0 bases, J lost 7 bases, and 12 bases lay in between. The germline gives CDR1 GTSNPN, CDR2 SVGIG (reference sequence). This CDR3 region has 13 residues. CDR3 in DNA: TGTGCCTGGAGTGTACTGGACATCTCTGGCTACACCTTC. This codes for CAWSVLDISGYTF.

This sequence joins TRBV7-8 and TRBJ1-1, with a possible D match to TRBD1 (6 bases). This CDR3 comprises 16 residues. Germline V CDR1 and CDR2: SGHVS, FQNEAQ. V was shortened by 0 bases and J by 5 bases, with 16 bases between the two germline ends. This CDR3 reads CASSLARKGGRTEAFF. The CDR3 region has the DNA TGTGCCAGCAGCTTAGCGCGTAAGGGGGGAAGAACTGAAGCTTTCTTT.

The chain recombines TRBV7-9 with TRBJ2-1, with 7 positions matching TRBD2. Per germline, CDR1 SEHNR and CDR2 FQNEAQ (reference sequence). This CDR3 is 14 amino acids long. After removal of 1 base from V and 7 bases from J, the junction contained 4 bases not matched to a gene. The CDR3 DNA reads as TGTGCCAGCAGCTTAGAAAATAGCGGGAATGAGCAGTTCTTC. This gives the protein CASSLENSGNEQFF.

Remarks on this clonotype: This clone may be a read error of a much larger clone one base away. The rearrangement links TRBV20-1 to TRBJ2-4, with D perhaps TRBD2 (5 bases). CDR3 length equals 16 residues. V was clipped by 3 bases and J by 0 bases, with 15 bases between them. The germline V gene has CDR1 DFQATT and CDR2 SNEGSKA (reference sequence). The CDR3 loop is CSASEGRALAKNIQYF. The CDR3 DNA is TGCAGTGCTAGCGAGGGTAGGGCTTTAGCCAAAAACATTCAGTACTTC.

This clonotype was seen a handful of times. J is TRBJ2-4 and V is TRBV4-2, with TRBD2 matching over 11 bases. Unmatched junction bases numbered 12, after V lost 8 bases and J lost 0 bases. The CDR3 spans 18 residues. Germline assignment: CDR1 LGHNA and CDR2 YNFKEQ. CDR3 nucleotides: TGTGCCAGCCCGCCGAAGACCGGGACTAGCGGAGCCAAAAACATTCAGTACTTC. It is translated as CASPPKTGTSGAKNIQYF.